This TCR beta chain derives from a study of blood T cell repertoires in COVID-19. Study context: T cells, B-cell-depleted T cells, or PBMCs provided the cDNA or gDNA that served as material.

Measured with immunoSEQ multiplex PCR; TCRdb has only the in-frame clones, and not every one. The sample yields 150,000 to 200,000 clones, 88% seen once. Participant ages covered roughly 18 to 90 years across about 22 US areas. Donors of Cohort 3 who recovered were those that had two negative PCRs, clearance, or symptom resolution. CDR1 is LGHNA, CDR2 YNFKEQ, per germline. The V end was cut by 8 bases, the J end by 0 bases, with 8 bases between. This CDR3 region has 13 residues. This chain connects TRBV4-2 to TRBJ1-3; D is ambiguous. The sequencing sample was made of PBMCs or T cells enriched from blood (not recorded which). The receptor was isolated from a young woman who had recovered from COVID-19. The chain's CDR3 is CASRRLSGNTIYF. In DNA, the CDR3 is TGTGCCAGCCGCAGGCTCTCTGGAAACACCATATATTTT.